Listed below are T cell receptor beta chains from one sample, sequenced in a study of blood T cells in healthy people across ages. TCRdb re-called the 5' RACE reads with MiXCR, one entry per CDR3 protein. The sample has roughly 700,000 distinct CDR3 sequences; roughly 25% are singletons. This sample also belongs to another study, concerning T cells of mothers and their children.

Material: blood. These receptors all come from a boy between 10 and 17 years old in good health. Each CDR3 is given with its conserved first and last residue.

14	TRBV9	TRBJ2-5	CASSVEIAEETQYF
15	TRBV7-2	TRBJ1-2	CASSLMGPANYGYTF
14	TRBV21-1	-	CASSNTGESYEQYF
14	TRBV7-2	TRBJ2-5	CASSLVPSQETQYF
18	TRBV6-5	TRBJ2-3	CASSYPLTIPGAADTQYF
13	TRBV27	TRBJ2-7	CASSWSTDYEQYF
16	TRBV5-1	TRBJ2-1	CASSWTSPWAENEQFF
15	TRBV6-4	TRBJ2-3	CATDGSGRAADTQYF
14	TRBV12-3/TRBV12-4	TRBJ2-3	CASSFRPDGDTQYF
15	TRBV5-6	TRBJ2-5	CASSPSGRAQETQYF
13	TRBV12-3/TRBV12-4	TRBJ2-2	CASSFVGIGELFF
14	TRBV29-1	TRBJ1-2	CSVAHGQGNYDYTF
14	TRBV12-3/TRBV12-4	TRBJ1-2	CASSPIDSYYGYTF
15	TRBV10-2	TRBJ1-2	CASSPGGAANYGYTF
14	TRBV29-1	TRBJ2-1	CSVELATSYNEQFF
14	TRBV20-1	TRBJ1-5	CSATTGGSNQPQHF
17	TRBV7-3	TRBJ2-2	CASSLDSTRFLNGELFF
14	TRBV6-1	-	CASTTGTASYEQYF
15	TRBV15	TRBJ2-4	CATSKHGGSGNIQYF
15	TRBV6-5	TRBJ1-1	CASGQTGDPNTEAFF
15	TRBV6-5	TRBJ2-5	CASSPVGPRGEAQYF
15	TRBV12-3/TRBV12-4	TRBJ2-7	CASSQTGGAGHEQYF
15	TRBV12-3/TRBV12-4	TRBJ2-5	CASSFSLAASETQYF
14	TRBV7-9	TRBJ1-3	CASTWTGAGNTIYF
15	TRBV4-2	TRBJ2-2	CASSQDPGEDGELFF
16	TRBV6-5	TRBJ2-1	CASSYLGQGSYNEQFF